A single T cell receptor (beta chain) is shown here with its context. Its antigen is unknown. The sample is drawn from a study of cytomegalovirus exposure and HLA in healthy donors. Study outcomes and limitations: The authors later found HLA-associated TCR beta chains more clonally expanded than equally common others. It was reportedly the case that the classifier diagnosed cytomegalovirus status with high specificity and sensitivity. It was around 160 TCR beta chains that were listed as cytomegalovirus-associated. In an earlier analysis, most TCR beta V segments were productive about 87% or about 30% of the time.

There are 15 residues in the CDR3. Trimming pared 3 bases from V and 2 bases from J, leaving 13 bases between. CDR1 and CDR2 from the germline V gene are MNHEY and SVGAGI. Use of 60 Vbeta and 13 Jbeta primers characterized the PCR. The table came from immunoSEQ multiplex PCR; TCRdb's copy has only in-frame clones and leaves some out. The top ten clones hold 1.5% to 2% of a sample with 150,000 to 250,000 clones, around 78% of them seen once. The sequenced material came from PBMCs. The rearrangement links TRBV6-5 to TRBJ2-5; the D gene is possibly TRBD1 (6 bases). This sequence originates from a man aged 25-40 years in good health and CMV-seronegative. The CDR3 DNA reads TGTGCCAGCAGTTATTGGGACAACCCTCAAGAGACCCAGTACTTC. The encoded protein is CASSYWDNPQETQYF.